These 17 T cell receptor beta chains were sequenced from one sample in a study of PD-1 blockade in classical Hodgkin lymphoma. This table comes from immunoSEQ multiplex PCR, and its TCRdb copy is limited to in-frame clones, with some not included. Of roughly 70,000 clones listed, 93% are singletons. As for time point: newly diagnosed, previously untreated cHL patient sample. Sequencing was done on a sample of peripheral blood mononuclear cells (PBMCs). These TCRs come from a human donor with classical Hodgkin lymphoma.

V and J are TRBV2 and TRBJ2-2; D gene unclear. V lost 1 base to trimming and J lost 5 bases, with 11 bases between them. The germline CDR1 and CDR2 sequences are SNHLY and FYNNEI. The CDR3 runs to 15 residues. CDR3 region: CASSEERAGTGELFF. CDR3 nucleotide sequence: TGTGCCAGCAGTGAAGAAAGGGCTGGGACCGGGGAGCTGTTTTTT.

The chain couples TRBV10-3 to TRBJ1-2; no firm D call. This CDR3 has 12 amino acids. V was clipped by 7 bases and J by 7 bases, with 13 bases between them. Germline V gene lookup returns CDR1 ENHRY and CDR2 SYGVKD. In DNA form, the CDR3 reads TGTGCCATCACCGGGTCTGGGCCTGGCTACACCTTC. This translates into CAITGSGPGYTF.

There are a few counts of this clone. The chain is built from TRBV6-5 and TRBJ2-2; TRBD2 agrees at 7 bases. V dropped 6 bases and J dropped 3; count of bases not matched to a gene: 7. The CDR3 is 15 amino acids. The germline V gene has CDR1 MNHEY and CDR2 SVGAGI. The CDR3 region has the DNA TGTGCCAGCAGCCAAGCGGGACCAGACACCGGGGAGCTGTTTTTT. As protein: CASSQAGPDTGELFF.

The J gene is TRBJ2-1, the V gene TRBV9, with TRBD2 identical over 9 bases. From germline, CDR1 is SGDLS and CDR2 YYNGEE. The CDR3 is 16 residues long. The J segment lost 4 bases and the V segment lost 0 bases, leaving 5 bases of the junction unmatched. The CDR3 DNA sequence: TGTGCCAGCAGCGTAGGGGGGCTAGCGGGATACAATGAGCAGTTCTTC. As protein: CASSVGGLAGYNEQFF.

The chain uses TRBV19 and TRBJ1-2, with D perhaps TRBD1 (6 bases). This CDR3 comprises 13 residues. CDR1 and CDR2 from the germline V gene are LNHDA and SQIVND (reference sequence). Trimming pared 3 bases from V and 6 bases from J, leaving 11 bases between. The CDR3 DNA reads TGTGCCAGTAGTATTGGGGGGCGCGATGGCTACACCTTC. Protein: CASSIGGRDGYTF.

The rearrangement joins TRBV29-1 to TRBJ1-5, with TRBD1 as a possible D gene (6 bases). From germline, CDR1 is SQVTM and CDR2 ANQGSEA. The V end lost 6 bases, the J end lost 4 bases, and 13 bases lay between the germline ends. This CDR3 is 13 amino acids long. This CDR3 reads CSVAGTSNQPQHF. In nucleotides, the CDR3 is TGCAGCGTCGCCGGGACAAGTAATCAGCCCCAGCATTTT.

The gene calls are TRBV5-1 and TRBJ1-2, with D uncertain. Per germline, CDR1 SGHRS and CDR2 YFSETQ. The CDR3 totals 13 residues. The V gene lost 2 bases and the J gene lost 0 bases, with 5 bases spanning the gap. The DNA of the CDR3 is TGCGCCAGCAGCTTATATTCTAACTATGGCTACACCTTC. Amino acid sequence: CASSLYSNYGYTF.

The rearrangement links TRBV9 to TRBJ2-5; D is unresolved. Per germline, CDR1 SGDLS and CDR2 YYNGEE. This CDR3 region has 11 residues. V was shortened by 1 base and J by 4 bases, with 2 bases between the two germline ends. The CDR3 region is CASSVSETQYF. CDR3 DNA: TGTGCCAGCAGCGTATCAGAGACCCAGTACTTC.

In this sample, this clone turned up once. This chain connects TRBV4-3 to TRBJ1-1, with D possibly matching TRBD1 (5 bases). CDR3 size: 16 residues. Per germline, CDR1 LGHNA and CDR2 YSLEER. V lost 8 bases to trimming and J lost 1 base, with 20 bases between them. CDR3 coding DNA: TGCGCCAGCTCCGAGCGAATGGGACTCACGAACACTGAAGCTTTCTTT. Translation: CASSERMGLTNTEAFF.

V is TRBV15 and J is TRBJ1-5, with 7 positions matching TRBD1. This CDR3 has 14 amino acids. After removal of 3 bases from V and 4 bases from J, the junction contained 3 bases not matched to a gene. Germline loops: CDR1 LNHNV, CDR2 YYDKDF (reference sequence). The CDR3 protein is CATSRGTANQPQHF. CDR3 DNA: TGTGCCACCAGCAGGGGGACAGCGAATCAGCCCCAGCATTTT.

The chain uses TRBV6-6 and TRBJ2-3; no reliable D call. This CDR3 has 11 residues. Trimming removed 8 bases from V and 10 bases from J, with 13 bases in between. Germline V gene lookup returns CDR1 MNHNY and CDR2 SVGAGI (reference sequence). CDR3 region: CASGPESPQYF. The DNA for the CDR3 is TGTGCCAGCGGACCTGAGAGTCCGCAGTATTTT.

The V and J genes are TRBV11-2 and TRBJ2-7, with 8 bases identical to TRBD1. The CDR3 extends over 16 amino acids. Germline-derived CDR1 and CDR2 are SGHAT and FQNNGV. The ends lost 3 bases at V and 6 bases at J; junction bases unmatched: 13. CDR3 nucleotide sequence: TGTGCCAGCAGCTTTAGTTTAGGGCAGGGGGCTCTCGAGCAGTACTTC. It encodes CASSFSLGQGALEQYF.

The chain links TRBV19 to TRBJ2-3, with 10 bases lining up with TRBD2. This CDR3 spans 17 amino acids. V shed 4 bases and J 5 bases; nucleotides not matched to a gene: 12. CDR1 is LNHDA and CDR2 is SQIVND in the germline V gene (reference sequence). In DNA form, the CDR3 reads TGTGCCAGTAGTAAAAGGACTAGCGGCTACGGGGGAGATACGCAGTATTTT. Translation: CASSKRTSGYGGDTQYF.

The chain combines TRBV5-8 with TRBJ1-1; D unclear. The CDR3 spans 12 residues. V was pared by 4 bases and J by 7 bases, with 11 bases between. CDR1 is SGHTS, CDR2 YDEGEE, per germline. The CDR3 bases are TGTGCCAGCAGCCCGGCGCATCTTGAAGCTTTCTTT. Residues: CASSPAHLEAFF.

The chain combines TRBV11-2 with TRBJ2-7; D remains unclear. Trimming cost V 3 bases and J 1 base, with 4 bases left between them. Germline V gives CDR1 SGHAT, CDR2 FQNNGV. This CDR3 has 12 amino acids. The CDR3 is CASSLLSYEQYF. CDR3 DNA sequence: TGTGCCAGCAGCTTGCTTTCCTACGAGCAGTACTTC.

DNA of the CDR3: TGTGCCAGCAGCTTAGAGTCAGTTAGGAACACTGAAGCTTTCTTT. This gives the protein CASSLESVRNTEAFF. J is TRBJ1-1 and V is TRBV7-6; D unresolved. The CDR3 runs 15 residues. Trimming removed 1 base at V and 1 base at J, with 10 bases between. The V gene's germline CDR1 is SGHVS and CDR2 FNYEAQ. The whole variable domain, filled in from reference TRBV7-6 and TRBJ1-1, reads GAGVSQSPRYKVTKRGQDVALRCDPISGHVSLYWYRQALGQGPEFLTYFNYEAQQDKSGLPNDRFSAERPEGSISTLTIQRTEQRDSAMYRCASSLESVRNTEAFFGQGTRLTVV.

The chain uses TRBV10-3 and TRBJ2-1; 12 bases map to TRBD2. Trimming at V came to 2 bases and at J to 7 bases, leaving 6 bases not matched to a gene. The germline V gene encodes CDR1 ENHRY and CDR2 SYGVKD. CDR3 length: 16 amino acids. CDR3 DNA sequence: TGTGCCATCAGTGAGCGGCTAGCGGGGGGGCCGAATGAGCAGTTCTTC. Its translation is CAISERLAGGPNEQFF.